A single sample is the source of the 18 T cell receptor beta chains below, sequenced in a study of cytomegalovirus exposure and HLA in healthy donors. The PCR contained 60 Vbeta and 13 Jbeta primers. The assay was immunoSEQ multiplex PCR, and TCRdb's table has in-frame clones only and misses some. This table has hundreds of thousands of clones, more than 70% appearing once. The source material was PBMCs. The receptors shown here come from a boy between 10 and 17 years old in good health and CMV-seronegative.

V and J are TRBV6-7 and TRBJ1-5; D might be TRBD1 (6 bases). TRBV6-7 qualifies as an ORF whose function is uncertain. CDR3 length: 19 amino acids. Trimming cost V 7 bases and J 3 bases, with 28 bases left between them. The CDR3 sequence: CASIPWGRKGGSFNQPQHF. Written as DNA, the CDR3 is TGTGCCAGCATCCCCTGGGGGCGTAAAGGTGGTTCATTCAATCAGCCCCAGCATTTT.

The CDR3 loop is CASSPSTGLINTEAFF. The CDR3 DNA sequence: TGTGCCAGCAGCCCTTCTACGGGACTGATCAACACTGAAGCTTTCTTT. This chain connects TRBV2 to TRBJ1-1; D is perhaps TRBD1 (5 bases). The length of the CDR3 is 16 residues. Germline V gives CDR1 SNHLY, CDR2 FYNNEI. Trimming shortened V by 6 bases and J by 2 bases, and 19 bases separated the two germline ends.

The sample holds one count of this clone. The chain recombines TRBV6-1 with TRBJ1-1, with D uncertain. Per the germline V gene, CDR1 is MNHNS and CDR2 is SASEGT. V shed 2 bases and J shed 11 bases, with 12 bases lying between them. The CDR3 runs to 12 residues. CDR3 loop: CASSELLVRAFF. The CDR3, as DNA: TGTGCCAGCAGTGAACTACTCGTCAGGGCTTTCTTT.

The chain carries TRBV30 and TRBJ2-7; 8 nucleotides line up with TRBD2. The V gene's germline CDR1 is GTSNPN and CDR2 SVGIG (reference sequence). The V gene end was trimmed by 1 base and the J gene end by 2 bases; junction bases not matched to a gene: 7. This CDR3 region has 15 residues. The CDR3 loop is CAWSGFTGGPYEQYF. Here the CDR3 DNA reads TGTGCCTGGAGTGGTTTTACGGGGGGGCCCTACGAGCAGTACTTC. Looking up the rest from reference TRBV30 and TRBJ2-7 gives the full variable domain: SQTIHQWPATLVQPVGSPLSLECTVEGTSNPNLYWYRQAAGRGLQLLFYSVGIGQISSEVPQNLSASRPQDRQFILSSKKLLLSDSGFYLCAWSGFTGGPYEQYFGPGTRLTVT.

This chain connects TRBV6-5 to TRBJ1-1; D may be TRBD1 (5 bases). Germline CDR1 reads MNHEY; CDR2 reads SVGAGI. V gave up 0 bases and J gave up 8 bases, with 16 bases separating them. The CDR3 is 15 amino acids. In nucleotides, the CDR3 is TGTGCCAGCAGTTACTCGGGGCCTAAGGTGGCCGAAGCTTTCTTT. This codes for CASSYSGPKVAEAFF.

The chain employs TRBV19 and TRBJ1-1, with no clear D. Trimming removed 2 bases from V and 5 bases from J, with 12 bases in between. The CDR3 totals 14 residues. Germline assignment: CDR1 LNHDA and CDR2 SQIVND (reference sequence). CDR3 amino acids: CASSISGLGTEAFF. CDR3 DNA sequence: TGTGCCAGTAGTATAAGCGGATTGGGGACTGAAGCTTTCTTT.

The chain recombines TRBV14 with TRBJ2-7; no reliable D call. This CDR3 is built from 14 residues. Trimming pared 5 bases from V and 6 bases from J, leaving 17 bases between. Germline-derived CDR1 and CDR2 are SGHDN and FVKESK. CDR3 coding DNA: TGTGCCAGCAGCTTCCGCGGCCCGGATCTCGAGCAGTACTTC. It encodes CASSFRGPDLEQYF.

This clone was found a few times. The chain recombines TRBV6-4 with TRBJ1-1; D possibly corresponds to TRBD1 (6 bases). V was pared by 5 bases and J by 6 bases, with 16 bases between. The CDR3 covers 14 residues. CDR1 MRHNA and CDR2 SNTAGT come from the germline V gene. CDR3 DNA: TGTGCCAGCAGTCCGGACAGTGGTAGCGCTGAAGCTTTCTTT. Its translation is CASSPDSGSAEAFF.

This chain connects TRBV19 to TRBJ1-4; D is possibly TRBD1 (5 bases). Germline V gene data show CDR1 as LNHDA and CDR2 as SQIVND (reference sequence). The germline V and J ends were trimmed by 0 bases and 3 bases, with 8 bases remaining between them. CDR3 size: 15 residues. CDR3 sequence reads: CASSIDRVANEKLFF. The CDR3 coding sequence is TGTGCCAGTAGTATAGACAGGGTGGCTAATGAAAAACTGTTTTTT.

The V call is TRBV7-2, the J call TRBJ2-5; 11 bases are shared with TRBD2. With the DNA end fitting TRBJ2-7 better, the J assignment may be wrong. The CDR3 totals 15 residues. CDR1 is SGHTA, CDR2 FQGNSA, per germline. CDR3 sequence (DNA): TGTGCCAGCAGCCAGGGACTAGCGGACACCTACGAGCAGTACTTC. Translation gives CASSQGLADTYEQYF.

The chain has TRBV11-3 and TRBJ2-5, with TRBD1 matching over 7 bases. V trimming: 6 bases; J trimming: 5 bases; junction bases outside the gene matches: 6. Germline loops: CDR1 SGHNT, CDR2 YENEEA. This CDR3 spans 13 amino acids. This chain's CDR3 is CASRYRGMETQYF. The CDR3 bases are TGTGCCAGCAGGTACAGGGGCATGGAGACCCAGTACTTC.

The rearrangement joins TRBV28 to TRBJ1-2, with 7 bases that match TRBD1. Per germline, CDR1 MDHEN and CDR2 SYDVKM. V gave up 6 bases and J gave up 7 bases; unmatched junction bases: 8. The CDR3 runs to 13 residues. The CDR3 is CASRGQMYGGYTF. CDR3 nucleotides: TGTGCCAGCAGGGGACAGATGTATGGTGGCTACACCTTC.

This clone occurred once. This chain connects TRBV28 to TRBJ1-2; TRBD1 aligns across 8 bases. The CDR3 is 14 residues long. Germline CDR1 and CDR2: MDHEN and SYDVKM. V trimming: 3 bases; J trimming: 8 bases; junction bases outside the gene matches: 8. In DNA, the CDR3 is TGTGCCAGCAGTTTTTCCCCAGGGGGCAACGGCTACACCTTC. It specifies CASSFSPGGNGYTF.

Worth noting for this clone: The sample holds other DNA sequences that translate to the same CDR3. V gene TRBV5-4 combines with J gene TRBJ1-1, with 10 bases that match TRBD1. With V trimmed by 4 bases and J by 3 bases, 3 bases remained unmatched. CDR3 length equals 14 residues. Germline values: CDR1 SGHNT, CDR2 YYREEE (reference sequence). The CDR3 DNA reads as TGTGCCAGCAGCCGTGGACAGGGGGACACTGAAGCTTTCTTT. Translating it yields CASSRGQGDTEAFF.

This clone was found once. The gene calls are TRBV6-1 and TRBJ2-3; 7 bases align to TRBD1. The V gene's germline CDR1 is MNHNS and CDR2 SASEGT. This CDR3 spans 13 amino acids. V dropped 4 bases and J dropped 6; count of bases not matched to a gene: 4. CDR3 loop: CASSGDSRDTQYF. The CDR3 nucleotides are TGTGCCAGCAGTGGGGACAGCCGGGATACGCAGTATTTT.

V is TRBV21-1 and J is TRBJ1-5; the listed D gene, TRBD1, was not tested against the DNA. TRBV21-1 is listed as a pseudogene. The length of the CDR3 is 16 residues. The CDR3 here is CASSKSAGKGNQPQHF. The DNA for the CDR3 is TGTGCCAGCAGCAAAAGCGCAGGGAAAGGCAATCAGCCCCAGCATTTT.

This chain links TRBV29-1 with TRBJ1-1; TRBD1 is a possible D gene (5 bases). There are 13 residues in the CDR3. Per germline, CDR1 SQVTM and CDR2 ANQGSEA. Trimming took 4 bases from V and 1 from J, leaving 10 bases between them. DNA for the CDR3: TGCAGCGTTGGCCCGCAGGGGAACACTGAAGCTTTCTTT. It codes for CSVGPQGNTEAFF. The whole variable domain, remainder taken from reference TRBV29-1 and TRBJ1-1, is SAVISQKPSRDICQRGTSLTIQCQVDSQVTMMFWYRQQPGQSLTLIATANQGSEATYESGFVIDKFPISRPNLTFSTLTVSNMSPEDSSIYLCSVGPQGNTEAFFGQGTRLTVV.

About this clone itself: This sample also contains other DNA sequences that code for the same CDR3. The chain has TRBV30 and TRBJ1-5; D possibly corresponds to TRBD1 (6 bases). In germline, CDR1 is GTSNPN, CDR2 SVGIG (reference sequence). This CDR3 region has 13 residues. V shed 2 bases and J shed 6 bases, with 11 bases lying between them. The CDR3 nucleotides read TGTGCCTGGAGTCGGGGGGCGGGTCAGCCCCAGCATTTT. This sequence encodes CAWSRGAGQPQHF.